What follows is one T cell receptor (beta chain) and its context. The data originate from a study of blood T cell repertoires in COVID-19. Study as a whole: The samples span acute and convalescent COVID-19 from the United States, Italy and Spain. Nucleic acid was either cDNA or gDNA, and it came from T cells, B-cell-depleted T cells, or PBMCs.

In the authors' methods: Nucleated cell number was recorded as an estimate derived from reference gene primer amplification. Profiling relied on immunoSEQ multiplex PCR, and the TCRdb table lists in-frame clones only, not all of them. That table is the source of V, J and clone size, and D and trimming were worked out from the DNA. The sample includes 210,000 or so clones, approximately 78% seen only once; the top ten take about 10%. The trim removed 4 bases at V and 4 bases at J, leaving 6 bases unmatched. Germline V lookup: CDR1 SGHRS, CDR2 YFSETQ. CDR3 size: 14 residues. The sequence derives from a woman at least 80 years old with acute or convalescent COVID-19. Sequences were obtained from peripheral blood. This chain uses TRBV5-1 with TRBJ2-5; 8 bases are shared with TRBD2. Written as DNA, the CDR3 is TGCGCCAGCAGCGTCGGGGGGGCCGGAGAGACCCAGTACTTC. Translated: CASSVGGAGETQYF.